This T cell receptor (beta chain) was documented in a study of chemoradiotherapy in HPV16-positive cancers. Study background: Functional T-cell assays on a couple of HPV16-positive patients' cells defined candidate HPV-specific clones and common TCR motifs. Findings of the study overall: Non-HPV-specific T cells did not expand in tumors during treatment, whereas candidate HPV-specific clones and E7-related motifs did. Better recurrence-free survival went with HPV-responsive T-cell expansion in HPV16-positive patients. Functional assays defining HPV-specific T cells used only two HPV16-positive patients.

About this clone itself: Its target is unknown.

The ends were cut back, 6 bases at V and 4 bases at J, with 9 bases in the middle. CDR3 length equals 12 residues. In germline, CDR1 is MDHEN, CDR2 SYDVKM. Produced via immunoSEQ multiplex PCR; TCRdb's table is partial and in-frame only. The data hold 5,000 to 7,000 clones, with 73% observed a single time. The chain uses TRBV28 and TRBJ1-2, with D uncertain. The sample here was taken from a patient who underwent chemoradiotherapy. The receptor comes from a human donor with HPV-associated anogenital cancer. The CDR3 sequence: CASSLRLYGYTF. CDR3 nucleotides: TGTGCCAGCAGCTTACGCCTCTATGGCTACACCTTC.